The 22 T cell receptor beta chains given below trace back to one sample, sequenced in a study of T cell changes during pregnancy in multiple sclerosis. Libraries were prepared by immunoSEQ multiplex PCR; TCRdb keeps only in-frame clonotypes and omits some of them. Among more than 70,000 clones listed, 85% to 95% were seen once. The specimen was peripheral blood, collected in the second trimester of pregnancy. The receptors were sampled from a female donor with multiple sclerosis, enrolled in a pregnancy study.

The gene calls are TRBV5-6 and TRBJ1-6; the D gene is possibly TRBD1 (5 bases). The germline gives CDR1 SGHDT, CDR2 YYEEEE. The V end lost 4 bases, the J end lost 8 bases, and 13 bases lay between the germline ends. CDR3 length: 14 residues. CDR3 bases: TGTGCCAGCAGCGGGGGGGACGGGGATTCACCCCTCCACTTT. Translating it yields CASSGGDGDSPLHF.

The rearrangement joins TRBV7-8 to TRBJ1-5; tentatively, D is TRBD1 (6 bases). V was clipped by 7 bases and J by 5 bases, with 18 bases between them. The CDR3 spans 15 residues. From germline, CDR1 is SGHVS and CDR2 FQNEAQ. CDR3 protein: CASTITPGADQPQHF. Written as DNA, the CDR3 is TGTGCCAGCACCATAACTCCAGGGGCAGATCAGCCCCAGCATTTT.

V gene TRBV5-1 combines with J gene TRBJ1-1; 7 bases agree with TRBD1. V trimming: 4 bases; J trimming: 2 bases; junction bases outside the gene matches: 2. Germline lookup yields CDR1 SGHRS and CDR2 YFSETQ. The CDR3 covers 13 residues. This chain's CDR3 is CASSRGGNTEAFF. In nucleotides, the CDR3 is TGCGCCAGCAGCCGAGGGGGCAACACTGAAGCTTTCTTT. Variable domain in full (rest from reference TRBV5-1 and TRBJ1-1): KAGVTQTPRYLIKTRGQQVTLSCSPISGHRSVSWYQQTPGQGLQFLFEYFSETQRNKGNFPGRFSGRQFSNSRSEMNVSTLELGDSALYLCASSRGGNTEAFFGQGTRLTVV.

V gene TRBV7-9 combines with J gene TRBJ2-7; D perhaps matches TRBD2 (7 bases). The CDR3 runs to 16 residues. V was pared by 8 bases and J by 4 bases, with 24 bases between. The V gene's germline CDR1 is SEHNR and CDR2 FQNEAQ (reference sequence). CDR3 nucleotide sequence: TGTGCCAGCGTCCTAGGGGGGGGCGCCTATATTTACGAGCAGTACTTC. It is translated as CASVLGGGAYIYEQYF.

The genes are TRBV19 and TRBJ1-1; D might be TRBD1 (6 bases). From germline, CDR1 is LNHDA and CDR2 SQIVND (reference sequence). CDR3 size: 15 residues. V was pared by 1 base and J by 0 bases, with 9 bases between. The CDR3 nucleotides read TGTGCCAGTAGTATAGGTGGGGGCATGAACACTGAAGCTTTCTTT. Encoded protein: CASSIGGGMNTEAFF.

This clone was detected once. This rearrangement joins TRBV4-1 to TRBJ2-1; D unresolved. Trimming pared 1 base from V and 7 bases from J, leaving 5 bases between. The CDR3 contains 12 residues. CDR1 and CDR2 from the germline V gene are MGHRA and YSYEKL. The CDR3 DNA is TGCGCCAGCAGCCAAGGTCTAAATGAGCAGTTCTTC. Amino acid sequence: CASSQGLNEQFF.

This chain links TRBV29-1 with TRBJ1-2; TRBD1 might be the D (5 bases). This CDR3 is built from 15 residues. Trimming pared 4 bases from V and 6 bases from J, leaving 21 bases between. The V gene's germline CDR1 is SQVTM and CDR2 ANQGSEA. The CDR3 sequence: CSVGGLDGAGDGYTF. In DNA form, the CDR3 reads TGCAGCGTTGGGGGATTGGATGGGGCGGGGGATGGCTACACCTTC.

The gene calls are TRBV7-9 and TRBJ2-7; D perhaps matches TRBD2 (5 bases). Trimming cost V 5 bases and J 5 bases, with 10 bases left between them. This CDR3 spans 12 amino acids. Germline CDR1 SEHNR, CDR2 FQNEAQ (reference sequence). CDR3 nucleotide sequence: TGTGCCAGCAGCCCTCTAGCCGACGAGCAGTACTTC. Protein sequence: CASSPLADEQYF.

The rearrangement uses TRBV7-6 and TRBJ2-7; TRBD1 matches 8 bases. With V trimmed by 4 bases and J by 4 bases, 6 bases remained unmatched. This CDR3 is built from 14 residues. The germline CDR1 and CDR2 sequences are SGHVS and FNYEAQ. The CDR3 DNA sequence: TGTGCCAGCAGCTCGCCGGGACAGGAGTACGAGCAGTACTTC. Residues: CASSSPGQEYEQYF. The whole variable domain, filled in from reference TRBV7-6 and TRBJ2-7, reads GAGVSQSPRYKVTKRGQDVALRCDPISGHVSLYWYRQALGQGPEFLTYFNYEAQQDKSGLPNDRFSAERPEGSISTLTIQRTEQRDSAMYRCASSSPGQEYEQYFGPGTRLTVT.

The chain couples TRBV25-1 to TRBJ2-7; a possible D gene is TRBD2 (6 bases). Trimming pared 4 bases from V and 9 bases from J, leaving 13 bases between. Looked up from germline, CDR1 is MGHDK and CDR2 is SYGVNS. The CDR3 is 12 amino acids. The chain's CDR3 is CASSGGVPLQYF. The CDR3 DNA follows: TGTGCCAGCAGTGGGGGGGTGCCCCTGCAGTACTTC.

The chain combines TRBV9 with TRBJ2-3, with 9 positions matching TRBD2. With V trimmed by 4 bases and J by 2 bases, 2 bases remained unmatched. Germline loops: CDR1 SGDLS, CDR2 YYNGEE. This CDR3 has 14 amino acids. CDR3 coding DNA: TGTGCCAGCAGCCGGACTAGCGACACAGATACGCAGTATTTT. It is translated as CASSRTSDTDTQYF.

V usage is TRBV20-1 and J usage is TRBJ1-1, with no clear D. Germline V lookup: CDR1 DFQATT, CDR2 SNEGSKA (reference sequence). V dropped 6 bases and J dropped 10 bases, with 9 bases sitting between them. This CDR3 contains 9 residues. The CDR3 DNA sequence: TGCAGTGCAGGTGGAGGAGCTTTCTTT. It encodes CSAGGGAFF.

This chain links TRBV19 with TRBJ2-1, with 11 bases matching TRBD1. V was pared by 7 bases and J by 4 bases, with 3 bases of the junction left unmatched. In germline, CDR1 is LNHDA, CDR2 SQIVND (reference sequence). The length of the CDR3 is 14 residues. This chain's CDR3 is CASTGTGGYNEQFF. CDR3 coding DNA: TGTGCCAGTACCGGGACAGGGGGGTACAATGAGCAGTTCTTC. Full variable domain (missing parts from reference TRBV19 and TRBJ2-1): DGGITQSPKYLFRKEGQNVTLSCEQNLNHDAMYWYRQDPGQGLRLIYYSQIVNDFQKGDIAEGYSVSREKKESFPLTVTSAQKNPTAFYLCASTGTGGYNEQFFGPGTRLTVL.

This chain connects TRBV7-3 to TRBJ2-7; D may be TRBD1 (5 bases). Germline-derived CDR1 and CDR2 are SGHTA and FQGTGA. The CDR3 runs to 13 residues. V dropped 4 bases and J dropped 6 bases, with 13 bases sitting between them. CDR3: CASSSSRVGEQYF. The CDR3 DNA reads as TGTGCCAGCAGCTCATCCAGGGTTGGCGAGCAGTACTTC. The entire variable domain, with the rest obtained from reference TRBV7-3 and TRBJ2-7, is as follows: GAGVSQTPSNKVTEKGKYVELRCDPISGHTALYWYRQSLGQGPEFLIYFQGTGAADDSGLPNDRFFAVRPEGSVSTLKIQRTERGDSAVYLCASSSSRVGEQYFGPGTRLTVT.

This chain connects TRBV5-1 to TRBJ2-5; TRBD2 aligns across 8 bases. Losses at the gene ends were 1 base for V and 5 bases for J; bases not matched to a gene: 1. Germline V gene sequence: CDR1 SGHRS, CDR2 YFSETQ. This CDR3 is 13 amino acids long. Here the CDR3 DNA reads TGCGCCAGCAGCTTGCGCGGGGGGGAGACCCAGTACTTC. The encoded protein is CASSLRGGETQYF.

In DNA, the CDR3 is TGTGCCAGCAGTGTTGGGGCGGGAACCTACGAGCAGTACTTC. Its translation is CASSVGAGTYEQYF. The chain is built from TRBV2 and TRBJ2-7; D perhaps matches TRBD2 (6 bases). Germline CDR1 reads SNHLY; CDR2 reads FYNNEI. The V and J ends lost 4 bases and 2 bases respectively, with 12 bases between them. The CDR3 contains 14 residues. Variable domain in full (rest from reference TRBV2 and TRBJ2-7): EPEVTQTPSHQVTQMGQEVILRCVPISNHLYFYWYRQILGQKVEFLVSFYNNEISEKSEIFDDQFSVERPDGSNFTLKIRSTKLEDSAMYFCASSVGAGTYEQYFGPGTRLTVT.

The chain has TRBV15 and TRBJ2-3; 11 bases match TRBD2. The V gene end was trimmed by 7 bases and the J gene end by 4 bases; junction bases not matched to a gene: 7. The CDR3 spans 15 residues. Germline CDR1 LNHNV, CDR2 YYDKDF (reference sequence). CDR3 sequence: CATTIAGGPADTQYF. The CDR3 region has the DNA TGTGCCACCACTATAGCGGGGGGGCCCGCAGATACGCAGTATTTT.

The chain couples TRBV15 to TRBJ1-5, with 8 bases identical to TRBD1. Germline loops: CDR1 LNHNV, CDR2 YYDKDF (reference sequence). With 3 bases clipped from V and 6 bases from J, the junction kept 7 bases outside the gene matches. This CDR3 is 15 amino acids long. The CDR3 DNA is TGTGCCACCAGCAGGGGGGACAGGCACGGTCAGCCCCAGCATTTT. Translating gives CATSRGDRHGQPQHF.

This rearrangement joins TRBV30 to TRBJ2-7; weak D call: TRBD1 (5 bases). There are 12 residues in the CDR3. Germline CDR1 GTSNPN, CDR2 SVGIG (reference sequence). Trimming pared 4 bases from V and 1 base from J, leaving 8 bases between. The CDR3 loop is CAWTGFSYEQYF. The CDR3 DNA reads TGTGCCTGGACAGGGTTTTCCTACGAGCAGTACTTC. Variable domain in full (rest from reference TRBV30 and TRBJ2-7): SQTIHQWPATLVQPVGSPLSLECTVEGTSNPNLYWYRQAAGRGLQLLFYSVGIGQISSEVPQNLSASRPQDRQFILSSKKLLLSDSGFYLCAWTGFSYEQYFGPGTRLTVT.

CDR3 DNA: TGTGCAAGTCGCTACGGGGGGCCAAAGCCCGGGGAGCTGTTTTTT. Its protein is CASRYGGPKPGELFF. The rearrangement joins TRBV12-2 to TRBJ2-2; TRBD2 was called by the table and not checked on the DNA. TRBV12-2 is flagged as a pseudogene. This CDR3 has 15 residues.

This clone occurred a few times. The genes are TRBV2 and TRBJ1-1; D gene uncertain. Looked up from germline, CDR1 is SNHLY and CDR2 is FYNNEI. Trimming took off 6 bases at V and 7 bases at J, with 6 bases between the two ends. This CDR3 spans 10 amino acids. As DNA, the CDR3 is TGTGCCAGCAGACGACTTGAAGCTTTCTTT. Translating it yields CASRRLEAFF.

The rearrangement joins TRBV2 to TRBJ1-5; D gene ambiguous. CDR3 size: 15 residues. The germline V gene encodes CDR1 SNHLY and CDR2 FYNNEI. Trimming took 4 bases from V and 0 from J, leaving 10 bases between them. The CDR3 is CASSGLGDSNQPQHF. The CDR3 DNA follows: TGTGCCAGCAGTGGGCTAGGAGATAGCAATCAGCCCCAGCATTTT. Supplemented by reference TRBV2 and TRBJ1-5, the full variable domain reads EPEVTQTPSHQVTQMGQEVILRCVPISNHLYFYWYRQILGQKVEFLVSFYNNEISEKSEIFDDQFSVERPDGSNFTLKIRSTKLEDSAMYFCASSGLGDSNQPQHFGDGTRLSIL.